What follows are 11 T cell receptor beta chains derived from one specimen sequenced in a study of chemoradiotherapy in HPV16-positive cancers. The assay was immunoSEQ multiplex PCR, and TCRdb's table has in-frame clones only and misses some. The sample yields around 30,000 clones, around 89% seen once. Sequencing used blood, obtained from a patient who underwent chemoradiotherapy. The receptors were gathered from a human donor with HPV-associated anogenital cancer.

V is TRBV6-5 and J is TRBJ1-1; unclear D gene. The germline V and J ends were trimmed by 7 bases and 4 bases, with 13 bases remaining between them. The germline gives CDR1 MNHEY, CDR2 SVGAGI. The CDR3 length is 13 residues. CDR3 DNA sequence: TGTGCCAGCATTATCTCGGGTGGCACTGAAGCTTTCTTT. Protein product: CASIISGGTEAFF.

The DNA for the CDR3 is TGTGCCAGCAGGGGGGGCAGGGGGAATAGCAATCAGCCCCAGCATTTT. Its protein is CASRGGRGNSNQPQHF. The rearrangement links TRBV6-4 to TRBJ1-5; 7 positions match TRBD1. Unmatched junction bases numbered 8, after V lost 6 bases and J lost 0 bases. The CDR3 extends over 16 amino acids. Per the germline V gene, CDR1 is MRHNA and CDR2 is SNTAGT.

The chain links TRBV4-1 to TRBJ1-5; no clear D gene. Germline CDR1 reads MGHRA; CDR2 reads YSYEKL. The CDR3 is 16 amino acids. V lost 0 bases and J 2 bases, leaving 11 bases between the germline ends. CDR3 in DNA: TGCGCCAGCAGCCAAGATCTGGCACAGCGCAATCAGCCCCAGCATTTT. This translates into CASSQDLAQRNQPQHF.

The V gene is TRBV11-3, the J gene TRBJ2-1, with TRBD1 matching over 8 bases. Germline V gives CDR1 SGHNT, CDR2 YENEEA. Trimming at V came to 3 bases and at J to 5 bases, leaving 0 bases not matched to a gene. CDR3 length: 13 amino acids. The DNA for the CDR3 is TGTGCCAGCAGCTTGGACAGGGACAATGAGCAGTTCTTC. Amino acids: CASSLDRDNEQFF.

The V gene is TRBV5-3, the J gene TRBJ2-7, with D hard to call. TRBV5-3 qualifies as an ORF whose function is uncertain. Trimming removed 4 bases at V and 0 bases at J, with 8 bases between. There are 13 residues in the CDR3. CDR3 sequence: CARSPVGSYEQYF. CDR3 DNA sequence: TGTGCCAGAAGCCCGGTGGGCTCCTACGAGCAGTACTTC.

The genes are TRBV4-1 and TRBJ2-1; D not certain. CDR1 and CDR2 from the germline V gene are MGHRA and YSYEKL. Deletions cut 1 base from V and 6 bases from J, with 4 bases between. This CDR3 contains 12 residues. The CDR3 region is CASSQAGNEQFF. CDR3 nucleotides: TGCGCCAGCAGCCAAGCGGGCAATGAGCAGTTCTTC.

This chain links TRBV11-3 with TRBJ2-1; D gene uncertain. The V end was cut by 4 bases, the J end by 6 bases, with 13 bases between. Germline CDR1 reads SGHNT; CDR2 reads YENEEA. The CDR3 covers 14 residues. The DNA for the CDR3 is TGTGCCAGCAGCTCCCTTAGTTCGAGCAATGAGCAGTTCTTC. Translating gives CASSSLSSSNEQFF.

The chain couples TRBV7-8 to TRBJ2-1, with D possibly being TRBD2 (5 bases). The V end lost 2 bases, the J end lost 3 bases, and 14 bases lay between the germline ends. Germline V gene sequence: CDR1 SGHVS, CDR2 FQNEAQ. This CDR3 is 16 amino acids long. The CDR3 sequence is CASSLHAAVDYNEQFF. In DNA form, the CDR3 reads TGTGCCAGCAGCTTACACGCAGCGGTGGACTACAATGAGCAGTTCTTC.

The chain carries TRBV10-3 and TRBJ1-1, with TRBD1 matching 7 bases. V shed 2 bases and J 1 base; nucleotides not matched to a gene: 4. CDR3 length: 15 residues. The germline V gene encodes CDR1 ENHRY and CDR2 SYGVKD. CDR3 nucleotides: TGTGCCATCAGTGAGCGGGACAGCCGGAACACTGAAGCTTTCTTT. It specifies CAISERDSRNTEAFF.

This clone appeared a single time. V and J are TRBV14 and TRBJ1-1, with TRBD1 matching over 8 bases. The CDR3 is made up of 13 amino acids. Germline assignment: CDR1 SGHDN and CDR2 FVKESK. The J segment lost 10 bases and the V segment lost 2 bases, leaving 6 bases of the junction unmatched. The CDR3 spells CASSQPDRALAFF. The CDR3 DNA reads as TGTGCCAGCAGCCAACCGGACAGGGCGTTAGCTTTCTTT.

This chain connects TRBV28 to TRBJ2-5; maybe TRBD1 (5 bases). V lost 3 bases and J lost 6, with 20 bases in between. Per germline, CDR1 MDHEN and CDR2 SYDVKM. The CDR3 extends over 16 amino acids. Here the CDR3 DNA reads TGTGCCAGCAGTTTTGTAGGCCAGGGTGATCAAAAGACCCAGTACTTC. Protein: CASSFVGQGDQKTQYF.